This T cell receptor beta chain was identified during a study of CD8 T cells in Susac syndrome. The authors reverse transcribed roughly 0.5 to 1 ug RNA with random hexamers. One entry per CDR3 protein results from TCRdb running MiXCR on the immunoSEQ multiplex PCR reads. Among fewer than 150,000 distinct CDR3 sequences listed, around nine tenths were seen once. The receptor was derived from a human donor with multiple sclerosis. The specimen was CD8+ T cells from PBMCs.

The CDR3 reads CAWSGGTNTEAFF. The CDR3 DNA sequence: TGTGCCTGGAGTGGGGGAACGAACACTGAAGCTTTCTTT. The rearrangement joins TRBV30 to TRBJ1-1, with unresolved D. The germline CDR1 and CDR2 sequences are GTSNPN and SVGIG (reference sequence). The CDR3 has 13 amino acids. V was trimmed by 1 base and J by 1 base, leaving 7 bases between them.